Following are 2 T cell receptor beta chains from one sample sequenced in a study of T cell responses to AZD1222 COVID-19 vaccine. Clones were sequenced by immunoSEQ multiplex PCR, and TCRdb holds only the in-frame ones, with some missing. The repertoire consists of 120,000 to 150,000 clones, with roughly 90% occurring once and the leading ten covering approximately 1.5%. The sample consisted of peripheral blood, taken on day 0 of AZD1222 vaccination. The receptor set was obtained from an adult in good health.

This chain joins TRBV6-2 or TRBV6-3 and TRBJ2-1; maybe TRBD1 (6 bases). Germline V gene data show CDR1 as MNHEY and CDR2 as SVGEGT. The CDR3 runs 13 residues. Trimming cost V 4 bases and J 5 bases, with 9 bases left between them. CDR3 nucleotide sequence: TGTGCCAGCAGTTTCCGGGACAACAATGAGCAGTTCTTC. This encodes CASSFRDNNEQFF.

The chain uses TRBV21-1 and TRBJ1-3. TRBV21-1 is annotated as a pseudogene. The CDR3 has 15 amino acids. In DNA form, the CDR3 reads TGTGCCAGCACCTCCGCGGGAAGCTCTGGAAACACCATATATTTT. Protein sequence: CASTSAGSSGNTIYF.